A selection of T cell receptor beta chains follows, all from one sample in a study of blood T cell repertoires in COVID-19. Repertoires were generated with immunoSEQ multiplex PCR, while TCRdb's copy carries only in-frame clones and drops some. Among 300,000 to 450,000 clones listed, 85% to 90% were seen once. What was sequenced was PBMCs or T cells enriched from blood (not recorded which). The receptors come from a woman between 18 and 29 years old who had recovered from COVID-19. Both conserved end residues are part of each CDR3. A D gene is named only where the DNA matches it firmly. The size field is filled for only some rows; it gives once, few, many or a size class.

>-|TRBV9|TRBJ2-5|-
TGTGCCAGCAGCGTACGACAGACGAGCCAAGAGACCCAGTACTTC
CASSVRQTSQETQYF
>TRBD1|TRBV30|TRBJ1-1|-
TGTGCCTGGAGTACCGGACAGGGCGGTCTATCCACTGAAGCTTTCTTT
CAWSTGQGGLSTEAFF
>-|TRBV5-6|TRBJ2-3|-
TGTGCCAGCAGCTTGGCCCGGGGTTTTAAGCAGTATTTT
CASSLARGFKQYF
>-|TRBV30|TRBJ2-4|once
TGTGCCTGGAGTGTACAACAGTTGTTTCCGACCCCCAAAAACATTCAGTACTTC
CAWSVQQLFPTPKNIQYF
>-|TRBV11-2|TRBJ2-7|-
TGTGCCAGCAGCCCAATTGTCAGGGTGGGTGGAGAGCAGTACTTC
CASSPIVRVGGEQYF
>-|TRBV18|TRBJ1-4|-
TGTGCCAGCTCACCTGGTGACTGGCCTAATGAAAAACTGTTTTTT
CASSPGDWPNEKLFF
>-|TRBV9|TRBJ2-1|-
TGTGCCAGCAGCGCCCGGGAGTCAGGGGGGGAGCAGTTCTTC
CASSARESGGEQFF
>TRBD1|TRBV19|TRBJ1-2|-
TGTGCCAGTAGTGAGACCGGGACAGGGGTTCTTGGCTACACCTTC
CASSETGTGVLGYTF
>TRBD2|TRBV15|TRBJ2-3|many
TGTGCCACCAGCAGAGATGCGGGGGGCACAGATACGCAGTATTTT
CATSRDAGGTDTQYF
>-|TRBV7-6|TRBJ2-1|-
TGTGCCAGCAGTCGCGGGCCAGGAAATGAGCAGTTCTTC
CASSRGPGNEQFF
>-|TRBV9|TRBJ1-6|-
TGTGCCAGCAGCGTAGCCGGGGAAAGCTCACCCCTCCACTTT
CASSVAGESSPLHF
>TRBD1|TRBV5-4|TRBJ2-2|-
TGTGCCAGCAGCTTCCCGGGACAGGGAGTTCCCGGGGAGCTGTTTTTT
CASSFPGQGVPGELFF
>-|TRBV6-1|TRBJ1-5|-
TGTGCCAGCAGTGCTCCTTTTGGGGGCCGGATTAGCAATCAGCCCCAGCATTTT
CASSAPFGGRISNQPQHF
>-|TRBV10-2|TRBJ1-4|once
TGCGCCAGCTCGGGCGGGGGGGAAAAACTGTTTTTT
CASSGGGEKLFF
>-|TRBV5-1|TRBJ1-1|-
TGCGCCAGCAGCTTGTTTGGGGGCGAGTACACTGAAGCTTTCTTT
CASSLFGGEYTEAFF
>TRBD1|TRBV12-3/TRBV12-4|TRBJ1-1|-
TGTGCCAGCAAAGAAGGACAGGGTACTGAAGCTTTCTTT
CASKEGQGTEAFF
>TRBD2|TRBV3-1/TRBV3-2|TRBJ2-4|-
TGTGCCAGCAGCCAAGATACGGGACTAGCGAGAAACATTCAGTACTTC
CASSQDTGLARNIQYF
>-|TRBV12-3/TRBV12-4|TRBJ1-4|-
TGTGCCAGCAGTTTAGCCCAGAATGAAAAACTGTTTTTT
CASSLAQNEKLFF
>TRBD2|TRBV30|TRBJ2-3|-
TGTGCCTGGAGGTCTAGCGGGGGGGCAGATACGCAGTATTTT
CAWRSSGGADTQYF
>-|TRBV13|TRBJ1-3|-
TGTGCCAGCAGCCCCGGGATGGGAAACACCATATATTTT
CASSPGMGNTIYF
>TRBD1|TRBV19|TRBJ1-2|-
TGTGCCAGTCACCCGGGACAGGGGCTGCATGGCTACACCTTC
CASHPGQGLHGYTF
>TRBD2|TRBV30|TRBJ2-7|-
TGTGCCTGGAGTGTAGGGACTAGCGGGTACGAGCAGTACTTC
CAWSVGTSGYEQYF
>-|TRBV12-1|TRBJ2-2|-
TGTGCCAGCACCAGACTAGCGGGGGGTCTCGCGAACACCGGGGAGCTGTTTTTT
CASTRLAGGLANTGELFF
>TRBD2|TRBV4-2|TRBJ2-1|-
TGTGCCAGCAGCCGGGGACTAGCGGGTGGCAATGAGCAGTTCTTC
CASSRGLAGGNEQFF
>TRBD1|TRBV5-6|TRBJ2-3|-
TGTGCCAGCAGCAAGACAGGGAGCACAGATACGCAGTATTTT
CASSKTGSTDTQYF
>-|TRBV5-6|TRBJ2-7|-
TGTGCCAGCAGCTTGGTCGCGGGGACAGTCCGATACGAGCAGTACTTC
CASSLVAGTVRYEQYF
>TRBD1|TRBV19|TRBJ1-1|-
TGTGCCAGTAGTCCAGCTCTACAGGGGACTGAAGCTTTCTTT
CASSPALQGTEAFF
>-|TRBV5-4|TRBJ2-3|-
TGTGCCAGCAGCTTGACTAGTTCAGATACGCAGTATTTT
CASSLTSSDTQYF
>TRBD1|TRBV13|TRBJ1-2|-
TGTGCCAGCAGCTTAAGGGACAGTCCTAACTATGGCTACACCTTC
CASSLRDSPNYGYTF
>-|TRBV7-8|TRBJ2-7|-
TGTGCCAGCAGCCGGGCCCCCTACGAGCAGTACTTC
CASSRAPYEQYF
>-|TRBV11-2|TRBJ2-1|-
TGTGCCAGCAGCTTGGCCAGGGGAAATGAGCAGTTCTTC
CASSLARGNEQFF
>-|TRBV9|TRBJ1-5|-
TGTGCCAGCAGCGCGACTGCCTCGGGTTCTAGCAATCAGCCCCAGCATTTT
CASSATASGSSNQPQHF
>TRBD1|TRBV7-3|TRBJ1-6|-
TGTGCCAGCAGCTTGGACAGGGATTCACCCCTCCACTTT
CASSLDRDSPLHF
>TRBD2|TRBV6-5|TRBJ2-5|-
TGTGCCAGCAGTTCCCCCGGACTAGTACAAGAGACCCAGTACTTC
CASSSPGLVQETQYF
>TRBD2|TRBV5-6|TRBJ2-2|-
TGTGCCAGCAGCTCGCCAGGGGTAGCGGGGCCAGGGGAGCTGTTTTTT
CASSSPGVAGPGELFF
>-|TRBV29-1|TRBJ1-2|few
TGCAGCGTTGAAGATCTCAGGGCCCTCTATGGCTACACCTTC
CSVEDLRALYGYTF
>-|TRBV27|TRBJ2-7|-
TGTGCCAGCAGTCGCGGGTCCTCCTACGAGCAGTACTTC
CASSRGSSYEQYF
>-|TRBV6-5|TRBJ2-7|-
TGTGCCAGCAGTTACTCGGCCCTCCCCCACGAGCAGTACTTC
CASSYSALPHEQYF
>-|TRBV10-3|TRBJ1-5|-
TGTGCCGCCTCGGGGCAGGGAGGGAATCAGCCCCAGCATTTT
CAASGQGGNQPQHF
>-|TRBV13|TRBJ2-3|-
TGTGCCAGCGGGCTACTGAACACAGATACGCAGTATTTT
CASGLLNTDTQYF
>-|TRBV7-6|TRBJ1-2|-
TGTGCCAGCAGCTTAGGGCAGGGGCCTGACTATGGCTACACCTTC
CASSLGQGPDYGYTF
>TRBD1|TRBV18|TRBJ1-6|-
TGTGCCAGCTCACCGACAGGGTTAGGGTTTAATTCACCCCTCCACTTT
CASSPTGLGFNSPLHF
>-|TRBV11-1|TRBJ1-1|-
TGTGCCAGCAGTCGACGGGACAAAAAAAACACTGAAGCTTTCTTT
CASSRRDKKNTEAFF
>TRBD1|TRBV3-1/TRBV3-2|TRBJ1-1|-
TGTGCCAGCAGCCAAGTGGGACAGGCAGCGGCTGAAGCTTTCTTT
CASSQVGQAAAEAFF
>-|TRBV7-3|TRBJ1-1|-
TGTGCCAGCAGCCCTAGGCAGGGGAAGAACACTGAAGCTTTCTTT
CASSPRQGKNTEAFF
>-|TRBV5-4|TRBJ1-2|-
TGTGCCAGCAGCTCATTAAGAGAGAGTTACACCTTC
CASSSLRESYTF
>-|TRBV5-6|TRBJ1-1|-
TGTGCCAGCAGCTTGAGGGGTCGCATGAACACTGAAGCTTTCTTT
CASSLRGRMNTEAFF
>TRBD1|TRBV9|TRBJ1-2|-
TGTGCCAGCAGCTCAAGACAGGGGGCGACCGGCTACACCTTC
CASSSRQGATGYTF
>-|TRBV4-3|TRBJ1-4|-
TGCGCCAGCAGCCCGGGGACTGGCCCGGGGAATGAAAAACTGTTTTTT
CASSPGTGPGNEKLFF
>-|TRBV5-1|TRBJ2-6|few
TGCGCCAGCAGCTTGGCCTCGAGAACCTCTGGGGCCAACGTCCTGACTTTC
CASSLASRTSGANVLTF
>TRBD1|TRBV5-1|TRBJ1-2|-
TGCGCCAGCAGCCCATACCCGGGACAGCCTTCCTATGGCTACACCTTC
CASSPYPGQPSYGYTF